This record covers a single T cell receptor (beta chain). As handled by the study authors: Reference gene primer amplification gave nucleated cell count estimates. Here immunoSEQ multiplex PCR was the method, and the copy in TCRdb shows in-frame clones only, minus some. That table supplies the V and J calls and clone size; D and trimming were determined from the DNA. The sample consists of 350,000 to 450,000 clones, under 90% of them appearing once. CDR1 and CDR2 from the germline V gene are SGHNT and YYREEE (reference sequence). Trimming removed 0 bases at V and 1 base at J, with 6 bases between. The CDR3 covers 14 residues. The data were taken from a study of blood T cell repertoires in COVID-19. The wider study: Samples taken during acute and convalescent COVID-19 were collected in the United States, Italy and Spain.

Study members were between about 18 and 95 years old and lived in over 20 US regions. Either two negative PCRs, clearance, or symptom resolution qualified Cohort 3 donors as recovered. V usage is TRBV5-4 and J usage is TRBJ2-3; D perhaps matches TRBD1 (6 bases). This TCR was sampled from a woman aged 30 to 39 who had recovered from COVID-19. The source material was PBMCs or T cells enriched from blood (not recorded which). The CDR3 DNA is TGTGCCAGCAGCTTGGACAGGGGCACAGATACGCAGTATTTT. This encodes CASSLDRGTDTQYF.